This entry describes one TCR beta chain. Its target is not known. One junction end does not reproduce the germline sequence, and a read error may be involved. This entry is derived from a study of molecular identifiers for immune sequencing clone quantification. Findings and caveats of the study: In cases of identical TCR molecules sharing a barcode, highly expanded clone sizes could be underestimated. Single-cell amounts of spiked Jurkat TCR RNA were reportedly detectable among 950,000 to 1,000,000 naive cells.

Per germline, CDR1 SEHNR and CDR2 FQNEAQ (reference sequence). The CDR3 has 14 amino acids. Preparation methods for the bulk TCR libraries were those previously described, with listed TCR primers. TCRdb independently ran MiXCR on the PCR reads; one entry per CDR3 protein. The sample has approximately 550,000 distinct CDR3 sequences; about a fifth are singletons. CD8+CD4-CCR7+CD45RA+ sorting gave the naive CD8 T cells. The chain couples TRBV7-9 to TRBJ1-3, with D uncertain. Sequencing input: naive CD8+ T cells from blood, with Jurkat cell RNA spiked in. Sample subset: FACS-sorted CD8+CD4-CCR7+CD45RA+ naive T cells. The receptor was isolated from a human donor in good health. Some libraries in this study had Jurkat cell RNA spiked in. The CDR3 nucleotides are TGTGCCAGCCTGGACGGGAACTCTGGAAACGCCATATATTTT. This encodes CASLDGNSGNAIYF.